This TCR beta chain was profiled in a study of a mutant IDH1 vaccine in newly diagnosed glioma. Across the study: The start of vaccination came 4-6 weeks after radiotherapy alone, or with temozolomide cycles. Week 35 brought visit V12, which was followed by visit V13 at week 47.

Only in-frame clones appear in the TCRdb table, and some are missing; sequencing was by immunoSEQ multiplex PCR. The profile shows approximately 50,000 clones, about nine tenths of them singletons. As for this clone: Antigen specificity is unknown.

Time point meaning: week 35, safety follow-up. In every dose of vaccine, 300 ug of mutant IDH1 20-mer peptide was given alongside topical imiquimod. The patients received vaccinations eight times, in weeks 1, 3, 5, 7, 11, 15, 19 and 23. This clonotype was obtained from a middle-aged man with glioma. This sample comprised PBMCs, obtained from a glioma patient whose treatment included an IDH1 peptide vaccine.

The CDR3 spells CASSVVQRAWEQYF. The CDR3 coding sequence is TGTGCCAGCAGTGTGGTGCAGAGAGCTTGGGAGCAGTACTTC. The chain combines TRBV28 with TRBJ2-7, with D unresolved. V was clipped by 5 bases and J by 7 bases, with 18 bases between them. Germline V gene sequence: CDR1 MDHEN, CDR2 SYDVKM. This CDR3 region has 14 residues.